This T cell receptor beta chain was identified in a study of blood T cell repertoires in COVID-19. The overall study: The origin of the acute and convalescent COVID-19 samples was the United States, Italy and Spain.

The CDR3 spans 16 residues. Germline CDR1 is MGHRA and CDR2 is YSYEKL. V lost 0 bases and J lost 9; bases outside the gene matches: 10. Per the study methods: Cell counts per sample came from amplifying reference gene primers. Profiled with immunoSEQ multiplex PCR; TCRdb holds only in-frame clones, not every one. V and J calls and clone size come straight from that table; D and trimming were deduced from the DNA. The repertoire holds about 280,000 clones, with roughly 87% as singletons. The sequencing input was peripheral blood. The chain couples TRBV4-1 to TRBJ2-1; 8 bases are shared with TRBD2. This receptor was identified in a man aged 18 to 29 with active or convalescent COVID-19. Written as DNA, the CDR3 is TGCGCCAGCAGCCAAGATAGCGGGCGGGGGACTAGTGAGCAGTTCTTC. Its protein is CASSQDSGRGTSEQFF.